Following are 23 T cell receptor beta chains from one sample sequenced in a study of beta chain features in type 1 diabetes. Regarding the study as a whole: Among patients with Type 1 diabetes, TCRB CDR3s were moderately but significantly shorter in every one of the four CD4+ subsets.

What these receptors recognize is not known. All of the isolated RNA was reverse transcribed, so expressed TCRB transcripts were sequenced. The assay was immunoSEQ multiplex PCR, and TCRdb's table has in-frame clones only and misses some. The data hold about 340,000 clones, with 9.3% observed a single time. The sample was central memory CD4+ T cells from blood. The origin of the receptors is a man younger than 45 with type 1 diabetes.

This clone was counted a few times. The identical CDR3 is also encoded by other nucleotide sequences in the sample. This chain connects TRBV5-6 to TRBJ2-3; TRBD1 matches at 7 bases. The CDR3 spans 13 residues. CDR1 SGHDT and CDR2 YYEEEE come from the germline V gene. V dropped 4 bases and J dropped 4; count of bases not matched to a gene: 3. CDR3 DNA sequence: TGTGCCAGCAGCCTGGACAGGCCAGATACGCAGTATTTT. It is translated as CASSLDRPDTQYF.

The chain has TRBV5-6 and TRBJ2-5; perhaps TRBD2 as D (5 bases). CDR3 size: 13 residues. In germline, CDR1 is SGHDT, CDR2 YYEEEE. Trimming cost V 4 bases and J 5 bases, with 12 bases left between them. The CDR3 coding sequence is TGTGCCAGCAGCGGTACTAGTTCTGAGACCCAGTACTTC. Encoded protein: CASSGTSSETQYF.

This clone was seen only a few times. Other DNA sequences within the sample encode an identical CDR3. The CDR3 DNA is TGTGCCAGCAGCTTAGGGGTCTCTAACTATGGCTACACCTTC. Translation gives CASSLGVSNYGYTF. This rearrangement joins TRBV7-2 to TRBJ1-2; D ambiguous. This CDR3 is built from 14 residues. Trimming took off 1 base at V and 0 bases at J, with 6 bases between the two ends. Germline assignment: CDR1 SGHTA and CDR2 FQGNSA.

The rearrangement uses TRBV27 and TRBJ2-3, with unresolved D. CDR3 length: 12 residues. Trimming removed 4 bases at V and 8 bases at J, with 10 bases between. The germline V gene has CDR1 MNHEY and CDR2 SMNVEV (reference sequence). The CDR3 region is CASSYPLGTQYF. The CDR3 region has the DNA TGTGCCAGCAGTTACCCCCTAGGTACGCAGTATTTT.

This clone appeared a few times. The junction and the germline gene differ at one end; a read error may be behind it. The chain carries TRBV11-2 and TRBJ1-6; D uncertain. Germline V CDR1 and CDR2: SGHAT, FQNNGV. The CDR3 is made up of 14 amino acids. CDR3 protein: CASSQWANNSPLHF. The DNA of the CDR3 is TGCGCCAGCAGCCAATGGGCGAATAATTCACCCCTCCACTTT.

V gene TRBV29-1 combines with J gene TRBJ2-3; the D is unclear. Germline CDR1 reads SQVTM; CDR2 reads ANQGSEA. The CDR3 is 11 amino acids. V lost 6 bases to trimming and J lost 0 bases, with 4 bases between them. CDR3 sequence (DNA): TGCAGCGTGAGCAGCACAGATACGCAGTATTTT. Residues: CSVSSTDTQYF.

This chain links TRBV4-2 with TRBJ2-6; 8 nucleotides line up with TRBD1. The CDR3 runs to 15 residues. Trimming took 4 bases from V and 4 from J; bases not matched to a gene: 3. The germline V gene has CDR1 LGHNA and CDR2 YNFKEQ. DNA of the CDR3: TGTGCCAGCAGCCCGGACAGGGTGGGGGCCAACGTCCTGACTTTC. Protein product: CASSPDRVGANVLTF.

In this sample, this clone turned up a few times. The chain is built from TRBV7-8 and TRBJ1-2, with D possibly matching TRBD1 (6 bases). Trimming left V 4 bases short and J 4 bases short, with 13 bases between. The CDR3 length is 14 residues. Germline V gives CDR1 SGHVS, CDR2 FQNEAQ. CDR3 protein: CASSSRDTLYGYTF. In DNA form, the CDR3 reads TGTGCCAGCAGCTCAAGGGACACCCTCTATGGCTACACCTTC.

A few counts support this clone. The chain uses TRBV27 and TRBJ2-5; 7 bases map to TRBD1. Per germline, CDR1 MNHEY and CDR2 SMNVEV (reference sequence). V lost 3 bases to trimming and J lost 2 bases; unmatched junction nucleotides: 9. CDR3 size: 16 residues. In DNA form, the CDR3 reads TGTGCCAGCAGTTTCACCAGGGACAGTTCGCAAGAGACCCAGTACTTC. This translates into CASSFTRDSSQETQYF.

The chain employs TRBV7-2 and TRBJ2-3, with D possibly being TRBD1 or TRBD2 (6 bases each). Germline CDR1 reads SGHTA; CDR2 reads FQGNSA. V lost 0 bases and J 5 bases, leaving 18 bases between the germline ends. CDR3 length: 17 amino acids. The CDR3 loop reads CASSLASPGGPLDTQYF. CDR3 nucleotide sequence: TGTGCCAGCAGCTTAGCATCCCCCGGGGGCCCCTTAGATACGCAGTATTTT.

This clone was detected ten times or more. In nucleotides, the CDR3 is TGTGCCTGGAGCCGACAGGGGGCAAGGGCCGGGGAGCTGTTTTTT. This encodes CAWSRQGARAGELFF. The V call is TRBV30, the J call TRBJ2-2, with 10 bases identical to TRBD1. This CDR3 has 15 residues. From germline, CDR1 is GTSNPN and CDR2 SVGIG (reference sequence). V shed 3 bases, J shed 6 bases, and the junction held 7 bases outside the gene matches. Full variable domain (outside the CDR3, taken from reference TRBV30 and TRBJ2-2): SQTIHQWPATLVQPVGSPLSLECTVEGTSNPNLYWYRQAAGRGLQLLFYSVGIGQISSEVPQNLSASRPQDRQFILSSKKLLLSDSGFYLCAWSRQGARAGELFFGEGSRLTVL.

The chain combines TRBV7-2 with TRBJ2-4, with D uncertain. CDR3 length: 12 residues. The ends were cut back, 1 base at V and 9 bases at J, with 7 bases in the middle. Germline assignment: CDR1 SGHTA and CDR2 FQGNSA. DNA of the CDR3: TGTGCCAGCAGCTTAGTCGGTGCCATTCAGTACTTC. It codes for CASSLVGAIQYF.

A few counts support this clone. J is TRBJ2-3 and V is TRBV2; 7 bases are a match to TRBD2. Germline CDR1 is SNHLY and CDR2 is FYNNEI. The CDR3 has 14 amino acids. J gave up 1 base and V 7 bases, and 5 bases lay outside the gene matches. The CDR3 reads CASKNAGGTDTQYF. The CDR3 nucleotides are TGTGCCAGCAAGAACGCGGGGGGCACAGATACGCAGTATTTT.

This chain uses TRBV4-1 with TRBJ2-7; 10 nucleotides match TRBD2. J gave up 2 bases and V 3 bases, and 4 bases lay outside the gene matches. Germline V gene sequence: CDR1 MGHRA, CDR2 YSYEKL. The CDR3 extends over 15 amino acids. The CDR3 nucleotides read TGCGCCAGCAGCCATGGACTAGCGGATACCTACGAGCAGTACTTC. It is translated as CASSHGLADTYEQYF.

The V and J genes are TRBV9 and TRBJ2-1, with D unclear. CDR3 size: 15 residues. CDR1 is SGDLS and CDR2 is YYNGEE in the germline V gene. Trimming left V 0 bases short and J 3 bases short, with 10 bases between. This CDR3 is CASSVAPDGYNEQFF. The CDR3 nucleotides are TGTGCCAGCAGCGTAGCCCCCGACGGCTACAATGAGCAGTTCTTC.

J is TRBJ1-4 and V is TRBV7-2; the D gene is possibly TRBD1 (5 bases). V was pared by 5 bases and J by 0 bases, with 16 bases between. Looked up from germline, CDR1 is SGHTA and CDR2 is FQGNSA. There are 17 residues in the CDR3. Written as DNA, the CDR3 is TGTGCCAGCAGCCCAGCGGGGCGAGTTGCAACTAATGAAAAACTGTTTTTT. Protein: CASSPAGRVATNEKLFF.

This clone was observed a few times. The rearrangement uses TRBV5-1 and TRBJ2-3, with D uncertain. The CDR3 is 13 residues long. The V gene lost 5 bases and the J gene lost 4 bases, with 11 bases spanning the gap. Germline loops: CDR1 SGHRS, CDR2 YFSETQ. The CDR3 nucleotides read TGCGCCAGCAGACTCCAGGTCCCAGATACGCAGTATTTT. Translated, it gives CASRLQVPDTQYF. The variable domain in full, completed from reference TRBV5-1 and TRBJ2-3, reads KAGVTQTPRYLIKTRGQQVTLSCSPISGHRSVSWYQQTPGQGLQFLFEYFSETQRNKGNFPGRFSGRQFSNSRSEMNVSTLELGDSALYLCASRLQVPDTQYFGPGTRLTVL.

This clone was counted between two and nine times. The rearrangement joins TRBV29-1 to TRBJ2-7, with TRBD1 matching over 10 bases. The length of the CDR3 is 13 residues. From germline, CDR1 is SQVTM and CDR2 ANQGSEA. The V gene end was trimmed by 7 bases and the J gene end by 6 bases; junction bases not matched to a gene: 9. The CDR3 sequence is CSGSGTGASEQYF. The CDR3 nucleotides read TGCAGCGGTTCCGGGACAGGGGCCTCCGAGCAGTACTTC.

Comments on this clone: Additional DNA sequences in this sample encode the identical CDR3. V is TRBV29-1 and J is TRBJ1-1, with 7 bases lining up with TRBD1. Germline lookup yields CDR1 SQVTM and CDR2 ANQGSEA. This CDR3 spans 14 amino acids. The V gene end was trimmed by 6 bases and the J gene end by 3 bases; junction bases not matched to a gene: 10. The CDR3 DNA reads TGCAGCGTCTCCCTCGGGACAGTATACACTGAAGCTTTCTTT. As protein: CSVSLGTVYTEAFF.

This clone was detected only a few times. This chain links TRBV9 with TRBJ2-7, with D perhaps matching TRBD1 (6 bases). Germline CDR1 and CDR2: SGDLS and YYNGEE. Trimming pared 2 bases from V and 2 bases from J, leaving 11 bases between. This CDR3 has 14 residues. CDR3 amino acids: CASSVNRETYEQYF. For the CDR3, the DNA is TGTGCCAGCAGCGTTAACAGGGAGACCTACGAGCAGTACTTC.

V is TRBV18 and J is TRBJ1-6; D uncertain. This CDR3 comprises 13 residues. Between the trimmed V and J ends, which lost 2 bases and 8 bases, there was a span of 7 bases. Germline V lookup: CDR1 KGHSH, CDR2 LQKENI. CDR3 nucleotides: TGTGCCAGCTCACCAAATGTGGATTCACCCCTCCACTTT. As protein: CASSPNVDSPLHF.

V gene TRBV29-1 combines with J gene TRBJ2-3, with D perhaps matching TRBD2 (6 bases). Germline-derived CDR1 and CDR2 are SQVTM and ANQGSEA. Trimming took off 1 base at V and 1 base at J, with 12 bases between the two ends. The CDR3 runs 15 residues. DNA for the CDR3: TGCAGCGTTGAAGGCGGGGAGTGGGGCACAGATACGCAGTATTTT. Its translation: CSVEGGEWGTDTQYF.

The chain employs TRBV5-1 and TRBJ1-6; the D is unclear. The V end was cut by 0 bases, the J end by 10 bases, with 8 bases between. This CDR3 is 13 amino acids long. CDR1 and CDR2 (germline): SGHRS, YFSETQ. CDR3 sequence: CASSLERRSPLHF. DNA of the CDR3: TGCGCCAGCAGCTTGGAGAGGAGATCACCCCTCCACTTT.